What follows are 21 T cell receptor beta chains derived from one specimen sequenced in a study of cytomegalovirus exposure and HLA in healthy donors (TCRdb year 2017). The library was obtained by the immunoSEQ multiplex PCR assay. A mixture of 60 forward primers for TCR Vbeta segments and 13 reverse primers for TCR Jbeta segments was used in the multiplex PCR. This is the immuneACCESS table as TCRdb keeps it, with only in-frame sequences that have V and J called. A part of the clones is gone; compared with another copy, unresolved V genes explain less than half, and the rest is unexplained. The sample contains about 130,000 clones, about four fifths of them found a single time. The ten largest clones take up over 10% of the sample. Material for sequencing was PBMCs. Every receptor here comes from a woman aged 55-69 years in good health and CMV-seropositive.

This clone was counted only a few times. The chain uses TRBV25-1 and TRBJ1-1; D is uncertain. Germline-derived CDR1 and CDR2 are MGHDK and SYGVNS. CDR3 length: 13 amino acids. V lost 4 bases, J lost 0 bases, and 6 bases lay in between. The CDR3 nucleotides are TGTGCCAGCAGTGGAGATATGAACACTGAAGCTTTCTTT. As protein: CASSGDMNTEAFF.

As DNA, the CDR3 is TGCGCCAGCAGCCCCACCCTGAGCGGCTACACCTTC. Protein: CASSPTLSGYTF. The gene calls are TRBV5-1 and TRBJ1-2, with no clear D. The germline V gene has CDR1 SGHRS and CDR2 YFSETQ. This CDR3 region has 12 residues. The V and J ends lost 4 bases and 8 bases respectively, with 12 bases between them.

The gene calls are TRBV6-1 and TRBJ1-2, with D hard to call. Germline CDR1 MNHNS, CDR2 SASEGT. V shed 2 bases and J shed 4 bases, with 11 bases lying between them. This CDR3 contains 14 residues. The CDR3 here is CASSEFRDSYGYTF. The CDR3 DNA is TGTGCCAGCAGTGAATTCCGGGATAGCTATGGCTACACCTTC.

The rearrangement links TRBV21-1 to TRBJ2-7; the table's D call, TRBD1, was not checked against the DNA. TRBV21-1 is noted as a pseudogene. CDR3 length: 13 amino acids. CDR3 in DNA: TGTGCCAGCAGCAAAGGGTGCAGGTACGAGCAGTACTTC. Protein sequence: CASSKGCRYEQYF.

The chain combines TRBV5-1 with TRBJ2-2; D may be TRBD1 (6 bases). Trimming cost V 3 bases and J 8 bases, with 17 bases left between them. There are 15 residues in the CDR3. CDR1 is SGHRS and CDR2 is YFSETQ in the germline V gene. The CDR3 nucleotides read TGCGCCAGCAGCTCCCTGGGGGCGCAATTGGGGGAGCTGTTTTTT. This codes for CASSSLGAQLGELFF.

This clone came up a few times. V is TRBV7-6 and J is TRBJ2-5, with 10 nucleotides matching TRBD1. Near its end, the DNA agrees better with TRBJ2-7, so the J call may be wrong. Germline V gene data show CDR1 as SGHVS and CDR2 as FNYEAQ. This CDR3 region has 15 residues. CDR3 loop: CASSIGTGDSYEQYF. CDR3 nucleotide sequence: TGTGCCAGCAGCATCGGGACAGGGGATTCCTACGAGCAGTACTTC.

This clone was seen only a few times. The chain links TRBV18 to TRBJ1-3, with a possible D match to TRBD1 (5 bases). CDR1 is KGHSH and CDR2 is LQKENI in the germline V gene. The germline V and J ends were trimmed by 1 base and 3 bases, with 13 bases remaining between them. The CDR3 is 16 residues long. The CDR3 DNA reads TGTGCCAGCTCACCACAGGGGCAGAAGGGTGGAAACACCATATATTTT. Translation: CASSPQGQKGGNTIYF.

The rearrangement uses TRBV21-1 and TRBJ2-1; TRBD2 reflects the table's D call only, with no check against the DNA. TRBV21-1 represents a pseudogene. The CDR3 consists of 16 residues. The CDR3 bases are TGTGCCAGCAGCAGCCGTCGGCTAGCGTATTACAATGAGCAGTTCTTC. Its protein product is CASSSRRLAYYNEQFF.

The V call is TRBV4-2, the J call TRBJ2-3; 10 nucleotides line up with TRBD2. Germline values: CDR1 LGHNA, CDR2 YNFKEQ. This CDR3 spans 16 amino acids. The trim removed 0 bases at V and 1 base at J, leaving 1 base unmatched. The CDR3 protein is CASSQDLAGGTDTQYF. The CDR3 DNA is TGTGCCAGCAGCCAAGATCTAGCGGGGGGCACAGATACGCAGTATTTT.

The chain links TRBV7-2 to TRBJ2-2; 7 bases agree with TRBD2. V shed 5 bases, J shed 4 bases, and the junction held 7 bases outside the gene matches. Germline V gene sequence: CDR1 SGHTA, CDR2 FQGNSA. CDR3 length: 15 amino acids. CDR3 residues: CASSPRTRSTGELFF. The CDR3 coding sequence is TGTGCCAGCAGCCCTCGGACTAGATCCACCGGGGAGCTGTTTTTT.

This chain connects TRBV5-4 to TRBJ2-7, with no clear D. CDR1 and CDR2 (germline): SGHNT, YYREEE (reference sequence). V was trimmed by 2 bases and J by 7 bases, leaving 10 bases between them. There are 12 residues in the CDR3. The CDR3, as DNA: TGTGCCAGCAGCTTTGGATCGAGGGAGCAGTACTTC. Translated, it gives CASSFGSREQYF.

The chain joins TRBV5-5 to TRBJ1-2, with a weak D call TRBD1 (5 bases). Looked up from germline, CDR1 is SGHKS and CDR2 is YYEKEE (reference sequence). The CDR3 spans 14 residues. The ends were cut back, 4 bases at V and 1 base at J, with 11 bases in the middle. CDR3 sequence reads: CASSGGGSNYGYTF. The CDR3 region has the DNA TGTGCCAGCAGCGGGGGGGGGAGTAACTATGGCTACACCTTC.

The CDR3 spells CASSQGTGASEQYF. The DNA of the CDR3 is TGCGCCAGCAGCCAGGGGACAGGCGCGTCGGAGCAGTACTTC. The chain joins TRBV5-1 to TRBJ2-7; TRBD1 agrees at 8 bases. V lost 4 bases and J lost 7; bases outside the gene matches: 10. The CDR3 extends over 14 amino acids. Germline-derived CDR1 and CDR2 are SGHRS and YFSETQ.

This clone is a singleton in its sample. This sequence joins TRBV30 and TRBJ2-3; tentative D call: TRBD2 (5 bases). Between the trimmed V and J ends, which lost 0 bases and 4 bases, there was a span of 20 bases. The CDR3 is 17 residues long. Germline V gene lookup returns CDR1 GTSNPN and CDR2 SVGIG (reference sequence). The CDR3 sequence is CAWSVAGGGSWADTQYF. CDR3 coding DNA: TGTGCCTGGAGTGTCGCTGGAGGTGGTAGTTGGGCAGATACGCAGTATTTT.

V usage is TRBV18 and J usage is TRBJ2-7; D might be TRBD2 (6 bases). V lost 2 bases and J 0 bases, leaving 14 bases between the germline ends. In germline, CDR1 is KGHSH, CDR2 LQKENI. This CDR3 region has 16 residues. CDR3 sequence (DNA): TGTGCCAGCTCACCAGACGGACTAAGGAGCTCCTACGAGCAGTACTTC. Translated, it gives CASSPDGLRSSYEQYF.

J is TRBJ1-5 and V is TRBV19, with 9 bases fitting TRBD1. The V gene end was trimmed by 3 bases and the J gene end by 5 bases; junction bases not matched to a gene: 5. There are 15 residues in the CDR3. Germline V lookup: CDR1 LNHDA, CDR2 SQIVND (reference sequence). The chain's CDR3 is CASSIRQGGHQPQHF. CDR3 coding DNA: TGTGCCAGTAGTATTCGACAGGGGGGGCATCAGCCCCAGCATTTT.

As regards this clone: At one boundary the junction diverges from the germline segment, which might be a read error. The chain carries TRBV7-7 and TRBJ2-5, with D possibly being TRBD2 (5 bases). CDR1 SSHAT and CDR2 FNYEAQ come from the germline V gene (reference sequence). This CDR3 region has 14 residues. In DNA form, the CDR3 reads TGTGCTAGCAGCCCGACCGGAGGCGGGGAGACCCAGTACTTC. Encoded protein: CASSPTGGGETQYF.

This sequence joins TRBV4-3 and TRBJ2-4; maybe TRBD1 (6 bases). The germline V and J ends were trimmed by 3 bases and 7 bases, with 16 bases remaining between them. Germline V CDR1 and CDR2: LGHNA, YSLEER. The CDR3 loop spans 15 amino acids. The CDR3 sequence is CASSHPPLDSNIQYF. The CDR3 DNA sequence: TGCGCCAGCAGCCACCCCCCCTTGGACAGCAACATTCAGTACTTC.

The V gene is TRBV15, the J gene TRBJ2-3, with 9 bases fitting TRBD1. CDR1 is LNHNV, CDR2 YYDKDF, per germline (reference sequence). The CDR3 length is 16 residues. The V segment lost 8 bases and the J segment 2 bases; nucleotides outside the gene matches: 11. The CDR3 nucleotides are TGTGCCACCGCGACCGGGACAGGGCTATACACAGATACGCAGTATTTT. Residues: CATATGTGLYTDTQYF.

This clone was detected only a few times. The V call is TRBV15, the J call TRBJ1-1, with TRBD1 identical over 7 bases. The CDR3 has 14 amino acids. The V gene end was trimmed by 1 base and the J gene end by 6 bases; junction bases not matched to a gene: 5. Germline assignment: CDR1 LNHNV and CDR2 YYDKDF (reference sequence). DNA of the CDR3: TGTGCCACCAGCAGAGCAGGGGGTAACGCTGAAGCTTTCTTT. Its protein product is CATSRAGGNAEAFF.

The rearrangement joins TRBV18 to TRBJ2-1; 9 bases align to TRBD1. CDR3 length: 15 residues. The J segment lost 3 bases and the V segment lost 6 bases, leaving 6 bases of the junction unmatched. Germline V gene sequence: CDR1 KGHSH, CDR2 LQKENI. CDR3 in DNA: TGTGCCAGCTCCCTCTGGACAGGGGTCTACAATGAGCAGTTCTTC. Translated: CASSLWTGVYNEQFF.